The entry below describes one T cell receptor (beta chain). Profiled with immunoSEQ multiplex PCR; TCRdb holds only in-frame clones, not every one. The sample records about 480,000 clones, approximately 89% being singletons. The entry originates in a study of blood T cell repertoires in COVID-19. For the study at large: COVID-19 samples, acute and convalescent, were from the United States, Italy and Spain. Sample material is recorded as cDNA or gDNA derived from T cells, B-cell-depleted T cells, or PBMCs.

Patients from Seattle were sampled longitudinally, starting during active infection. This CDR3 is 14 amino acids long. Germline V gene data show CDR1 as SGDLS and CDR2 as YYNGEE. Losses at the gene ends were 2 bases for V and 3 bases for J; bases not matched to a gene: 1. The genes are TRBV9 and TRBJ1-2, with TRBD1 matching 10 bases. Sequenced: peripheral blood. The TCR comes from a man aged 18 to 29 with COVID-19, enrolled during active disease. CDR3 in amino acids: CASSVGTGDYGYTF. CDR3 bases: TGTGCCAGCAGCGTGGGGACAGGGGACTATGGCTACACCTTC.